These T cell receptor beta chains were read from a single sample in a study of OX40 agonist ivuxolimab in advanced cancers. The repertoire was sequenced with immunoSEQ multiplex PCR; TCRdb's copy has only in-frame clones and lacks some. The table includes about 89,000 clones, roughly 88% detected once. Sample: CD4+ or CD8+ T cells sorted from blood, taken in a trial of the OX40 agonist ivuxolimab. These receptors were taken from an adult with an advanced solid tumor such as melanoma, head and neck, liver or kidney cancer. CDR3s include the opening cysteine and the closing phenylalanine or tryptophan. The D gene is left open where the match is weak. Only some rows state a clone size, as once, few, many or a class for expanded clones.

size: -
V: TRBV6-5
J: TRBJ2-3
D: -
CDR3: CASSYSLVDTQYF
DNA: TGTGCCAGCAGTTACTCCCTGGTAGATACGCAGTATTTT

size: -
V: TRBV25-1
J: TRBJ2-7
D: -
CDR3: CASSEPGQRYEQYF
DNA: TGTGCCAGCAGTGAACCGGGACAAAGATACGAGCAGTACTTC

size: -
V: TRBV7-9
J: TRBJ1-5
D: -
CDR3: CASSLGGGNQPQHF
DNA: TGTGCCAGCAGCTTAGGAGGGGGCAATCAGCCCCAGCATTTT

size: -
V: TRBV28
J: TRBJ1-1
D: TRBD1
CDR3: CASSSELRQGGNTEAFF
DNA: TGTGCCAGCAGTTCCGAACTCCGACAGGGGGGGAACACTGAAGCTTTCTTT

size: -
V: TRBV9
J: TRBJ2-3
D: -
CDR3: CASSVAAGAVDTQYF
DNA: TGTGCCAGCAGCGTAGCGGCAGGGGCGGTAGATACGCAGTATTTT

size: -
V: TRBV9
J: TRBJ2-1
D: -
CDR3: CASSVNQGIGEQFF
DNA: TGTGCCAGCAGCGTAAATCAGGGTATCGGTGAGCAGTTCTTC

size: -
V: TRBV6-5
J: TRBJ1-1
D: -
CDR3: CASEPETDSREAFF
DNA: TGTGCCAGCGAGCCGGAGACGGATTCCCGTGAAGCTTTCTTT

size: -
V: TRBV5-4
J: TRBJ2-2
D: -
CDR3: CASSAFWTANTGELFF
DNA: TGTGCCAGCAGCGCTTTTTGGACAGCGAACACCGGGGAGCTGTTTTTT

size: few
V: TRBV5-1
J: TRBJ1-6
D: -
CDR3: CASSNAGFDSPLHF
DNA: TGCGCCAGCAGCAACGCGGGGTTTGATTCACCCCTCCACTTT

size: -
V: TRBV11-3
J: TRBJ2-1
D: TRBD2
CDR3: CASSRIAGSYNEQFF
DNA: TGTGCCAGCAGCCGTATAGCGGGCTCCTACAATGAGCAGTTCTTC

size: -
V: TRBV19
J: TRBJ2-7
D: TRBD2
CDR3: CASSIQLAAYEQYF
DNA: TGTGCCAGTAGTATTCAACTAGCGGCCTACGAGCAGTACTTC

size: -
V: TRBV29-1
J: TRBJ2-1
D: TRBD1
CDR3: CSVSGTGTLYKGNEQFF
DNA: TGCAGCGTCTCCGGGACAGGGACACTTTACAAGGGCAATGAGCAGTTCTTC

size: -
V: TRBV11-2
J: TRBJ2-5
D: -
CDR3: CASSLGALRAQYF
DNA: TGTGCCAGCAGCTTGGGGGCGCTCAGGGCCCAGTACTTC

size: -
V: TRBV18
J: TRBJ2-7
D: -
CDR3: CASSGQIPGASSYEQYF
DNA: TGTGCCAGCTCAGGCCAAATTCCCGGGGCCAGCTCCTACGAGCAGTACTTC

size: -
V: TRBV19
J: TRBJ1-3
D: -
CDR3: CASSIQGPRTWTGNTIYF
DNA: TGTGCCAGTAGTATACAGGGCCCTCGGACCTGGACCGGAAACACCATATATTTT

size: -
V: TRBV7-6
J: TRBJ2-1
D: -
CDR3: CASSSIQGAPSSNEQFF
DNA: TGTGCCAGCAGCTCCATCCAAGGGGCCCCCAGTTCCAATGAGCAGTTCTTC

size: -
V: TRBV10-1
J: TRBJ2-3
D: -
CDR3: CASSESGGRLETDTQYF
DNA: TGCGCCAGCAGTGAGTCCGGGGGGCGGCTGGAGACAGATACGCAGTATTTT

size: once
V: TRBV5-1
J: TRBJ2-3
D: -
CDR3: CASSLGRRGGTDTQYF
DNA: TGCGCCAGCAGCTTGGGCCGCAGGGGAGGAACAGATACGCAGTATTTT

size: -
V: TRBV14
J: TRBJ2-7
D: TRBD2
CDR3: CASSRSGGAGDRLSYEQYF
DNA: TGTGCCAGCAGCCGGAGCGGGGGAGCGGGGGACCGGTTATCCTACGAGCAGTACTTC

size: -
V: TRBV11-2
J: TRBJ1-4
D: -
CDR3: CASSLGQGREKLFF
DNA: TGTGCCAGCAGCCTCGGACAAGGAAGGGAAAAACTGTTTTTT

size: -
V: TRBV4-2
J: TRBJ2-1
D: TRBD2
CDR3: CASSQVTGTSGGHNEQFF
DNA: TGTGCCAGCAGCCAAGTAACCGGGACTAGCGGGGGTCACAATGAGCAGTTCTTC